The rows below give T cell receptor beta chains drawn from one sample of a study of cytomegalovirus exposure and HLA in healthy donors. Method: immunoSEQ multiplex PCR; TCRdb's copy keeps in-frame clones and lacks some. In all, the sample yields about 140,000 clones. The sequenced sample consisted of PBMCs. The receptors come from a male donor in good health and CMV-seronegative. Each CDR3 is given with its conserved first and last residue. Fields, in order: CDR3 protein, CDR3 DNA, J gene, V gene, D gene. A D gene is named only where the DNA matches it firmly.

CSAPRTGSTDTQYF,TGCAGCGCCCCTCGGACAGGGAGCACAGATACGCAGTATTTT,TRBJ2-3,TRBV29-1,TRBD1
CARSLLPGVAYEQYF,TGTGCCAGAAGCTTGTTGCCAGGTGTAGCCTACGAGCAGTACTTC,TRBJ2-7,TRBV5-3,NA
CASSSSSGSRYEQYF,TGTGCCAGCAGTTCCTCATCGGGGTCGCGCTACGAGCAGTACTTC,TRBJ2-7,TRBV27,NA
CASSHRQPSNNQPQHF,TGTGCCAGCAGCCACCGACAGCCAAGTAACAATCAGCCCCAGCATTTT,TRBJ1-5,TRBV5-8,NA
CASSLNRGYNEQFF,TGTGCCAGCAGCTTAAATAGGGGCTACAATGAGCAGTTCTTC,TRBJ2-1,TRBV7-2,NA
CASSVDNTAYYGYTF,TGTGCCAGCAGCGTAGATAACACCGCTTACTATGGCTACACCTTC,TRBJ1-2,TRBV9,NA
CASRAEGYSTEAFF,TGTGCCAGTAGGGCGGAGGGGTACAGCACTGAAGCTTTCTTT,TRBJ1-1,TRBV19,NA
CASSREAGYQPQHF,TGTGCCAGCAGTCGGGAAGCCGGTTATCAGCCCCAGCATTTT,TRBJ1-5,TRBV27,NA
CASSVGQVANSPLHF,TGTGCCAGCAGCGTAGGACAGGTGGCCAATTCACCCCTCCACTTT,TRBJ1-6,TRBV9,NA
CASSQDSYSYEQYF,TGCGCCAGCAGCCAAGATTCGTACTCCTACGAGCAGTACTTC,TRBJ2-7,TRBV4-1,NA
CSVDEEGYTF,TGCAGCGTTGATGAGGAGGGCTACACCTTC,TRBJ1-2,TRBV29-1,NA
CASSLDRGPSPLHF,TGTGCCAGCAGCCTTGACAGGGGGCCTTCACCCCTCCACTTT,TRBJ1-6,TRBV28,TRBD1
CASSYRQGNGYTF,TGTGCCAGCAGTTACCGTCAGGGGAATGGCTACACCTTC,TRBJ1-2,TRBV28,NA
CASSIPAGMNTEAFF,TGTGCCAGTAGTATACCGGCAGGGATGAACACTGAAGCTTTCTTT,TRBJ1-1,TRBV19,NA
CASSLGGLYEQYF,TGTGCCAGCAGCTTAGGGGGACTATACGAGCAGTACTTC,TRBJ2-7,TRBV7-9,TRBD2
CASSQEFLYEQYF,TGTGCCAGCAGCCAAGAATTCCTCTACGAGCAGTACTTC,TRBJ2-7,TRBV4-2,NA
CASSVGAGNMNTEAFF,TGTGCCAGCAGCGTAGGGGCAGGAAATATGAACACTGAAGCTTTCTTT,TRBJ1-1,TRBV9,NA
CASSIIIQGALDNEQFF,TGCGCCAGCAGCATTATAATACAGGGGGCCTTGGACAATGAGCAGTTCTTC,TRBJ2-1,TRBV5-1,TRBD1
CASSTSGELFF,TGTGCCAGCAGCACTTCCGGGGAGCTGTTTTTT,TRBJ2-2,TRBV9,NA
CSVERGTSGGANEQYF,TGCAGCGTTGAAAGGGGGACTAGCGGGGGGGCCAACGAGCAGTACTTC,TRBJ2-7,TRBV29-1,TRBD2
CASSVGGTSTADTQYF,TGTGCCAGCAGCGTAGGGGGGACTAGTACCGCGGATACGCAGTATTTT,TRBJ2-3,TRBV9,TRBD2
CASSLRLAGSYNEQFF,TGTGCCAGCAGCCTGAGACTAGCGGGGTCATACAATGAGCAGTTCTTC,TRBJ2-1,TRBV9,TRBD2
CAINGQSNTEAFF,TGTGCCATCAATGGACAGTCGAACACTGAAGCTTTCTTT,TRBJ1-1,TRBV10-3,NA
CASSLRGEGHPPYEQYF,TGTGCCAGCAGCTTACGGGGGGAGGGACATCCCCCCTACGAGCAGTACTTC,TRBJ2-7,TRBV7-6,NA
CITGTATGGYTF,TGCATTACAGGGACAGCCACGGGGGGCTACACCTTC,TRBJ1-2,TRBV29-1,TRBD1
CASSMGQEYEQYF,TGTGCCAGCAGCATGGGACAGGAATACGAGCAGTACTTC,TRBJ2-7,TRBV7-9,TRBD1
CASSPPPGVVYGYTF,TGTGCCAGTAGTCCCCCCCCGGGGGTAGTCTATGGCTACACCTTC,TRBJ1-2,TRBV19,NA
CASSQDGVAGVYNEQFF,TGCGCCAGCAGCCAAGATGGGGTAGCGGGAGTCTACAATGAGCAGTTCTTC,TRBJ2-1,TRBV4-1,TRBD2
CASSVDSFSRETQYF,TGTGCCAGCAGCGTAGACTCCTTCTCCCGAGAGACCCAGTACTTC,TRBJ2-5,TRBV9,NA
CASSGDRLYEQYF,TGCGCCAGCAGCGGGGACAGGCTCTACGAGCAGTACTTC,TRBJ2-7,TRBV5-1,TRBD1
CASSENGGLMNTEAFF,TGTGCCAGCAGTGAAAACGGGGGGCTCATGAACACTGAAGCTTTCTTT,TRBJ1-1,TRBV6-1,NA
CASSPSGSGNTIYF,TGTGCCAGCTCACCTTCAGGCTCTGGAAACACCATATATTTT,TRBJ1-3,TRBV18,NA
CAIPSGRRYEQYF,TGTGCTATACCTAGCGGGAGGCGATACGAGCAGTACTTC,TRBJ2-7,TRBV7-2,TRBD2
CASSPTGVGIYGYTF,TGTGCCAGCAGCCCGACAGGAGTTGGGATCTATGGCTACACCTTC,TRBJ1-2,TRBV6-5,NA
CASSSSGGPPYEQYF,TGTGCCAGCAGCTCGAGCGGGGGGCCCCCCTACGAGCAGTACTTC,TRBJ2-7,TRBV7-6,TRBD2
CASSPLAGVLDTQYF,TGTGCCAGCAGCCCGCTAGCGGGAGTATTAGATACGCAGTATTTT,TRBJ2-3,TRBV14,TRBD2
CASSNTRTAAYEQYF,TGTGCCAGTAGCAATACACGAACAGCCGCCTACGAGCAGTACTTC,TRBJ2-7,TRBV19,NA
CASSSPYSAYEQYF,TGTGCCAGCAGCTCTCCCTATAGCGCCTACGAGCAGTACTTC,TRBJ2-7,TRBV6-5,NA
CASSFLQERPQPQHF,TGTGCCAGCAGCTTTCTGCAGGAACGGCCTCAGCCCCAGCATTTT,TRBJ1-5,TRBV5-6,NA
CAWSGQGAGYEQYF,TGTGCCTGGAGTGGACAGGGCGCGGGTTACGAGCAGTACTTC,TRBJ2-7,TRBV30,TRBD1
CASSWQGRGTEAFF,TGCGCCAGCAGCTGGCAGGGGCGAGGCACTGAAGCTTTCTTT,TRBJ1-1,TRBV5-1,NA
CASSLGTSGSYEQYF,TGTGCCAGCAGCCTCGGGACTAGCGGTTCCTACGAGCAGTACTTC,TRBJ2-7,TRBV7-2,TRBD2
CASSRTGAYEQYF,TGTGCCAGCAGTCGGACAGGGGCCTACGAGCAGTACTTC,TRBJ2-7,TRBV6-5,TRBD1
CASSGASRGRTEAFF,TGTGCCAGCAGCGGGGCGAGCAGGGGGCGGACTGAAGCTTTCTTT,TRBJ1-1,TRBV9,TRBD1
CASSRQGAGANVLTF,TGTGCCAGCAGCCGCCAGGGGGCTGGGGCCAACGTCCTGACTTTC,TRBJ2-6,TRBV7-2,TRBD1
CASSYSPDPGGGKLFF,TGTGCCAGCAGTTACTCCCCGGACCCGGGGGGAGGGAAACTGTTTTTT,TRBJ1-4,TRBV6-5,NA
CASSDSSNQPQHF,TGTGCCAGCAGCGACAGTAGCAATCAGCCCCAGCATTTT,TRBJ1-5,TRBV5-4,NA
CASSLDRDQPQHF,TGCGCCAGCAGCTTGGACAGGGATCAGCCCCAGCATTTT,TRBJ1-5,TRBV5-1,NA
CASSFRGRPGTEAFF,TGTGCCAGCAGCTTCAGGGGGCGCCCAGGCACTGAAGCTTTCTTT,TRBJ1-1,TRBV5-6,TRBD1
CASSLSGEETQYF,TGTGCCAGCAGCTTGAGCGGGGAAGAGACCCAGTACTTC,TRBJ2-5,TRBV5-5,TRBD2
CASSPRGQANQPQHF,TGTGCCAGCTCACCGAGGGGGCAGGCGAATCAGCCCCAGCATTTT,TRBJ1-5,TRBV18,TRBD1
CASSLAPGGFRETQYF,TGTGCCAGCAGCTTAGCTCCAGGGGGCTTCCGGGAGACCCAGTACTTC,TRBJ2-5,TRBV7-9,TRBD1
CASSSTSGRSSGANVLTF,TGTGCCAGCAGTTCGACTAGCGGGAGGAGCTCTGGGGCCAACGTCCTGACTTTC,TRBJ2-6,TRBV27,TRBD2
CASSPQGAQTQNYGYTF,TGTGCCAGCAGCCCGCAGGGGGCGCAGACCCAAAACTATGGCTACACCTTC,TRBJ1-2,TRBV5-6,TRBD1
CASSHPTSEIQETQYF,TGTGCCAGCAGTCATCCGACTAGCGAGATACAAGAGACCCAGTACTTC,TRBJ2-5,TRBV28,TRBD2